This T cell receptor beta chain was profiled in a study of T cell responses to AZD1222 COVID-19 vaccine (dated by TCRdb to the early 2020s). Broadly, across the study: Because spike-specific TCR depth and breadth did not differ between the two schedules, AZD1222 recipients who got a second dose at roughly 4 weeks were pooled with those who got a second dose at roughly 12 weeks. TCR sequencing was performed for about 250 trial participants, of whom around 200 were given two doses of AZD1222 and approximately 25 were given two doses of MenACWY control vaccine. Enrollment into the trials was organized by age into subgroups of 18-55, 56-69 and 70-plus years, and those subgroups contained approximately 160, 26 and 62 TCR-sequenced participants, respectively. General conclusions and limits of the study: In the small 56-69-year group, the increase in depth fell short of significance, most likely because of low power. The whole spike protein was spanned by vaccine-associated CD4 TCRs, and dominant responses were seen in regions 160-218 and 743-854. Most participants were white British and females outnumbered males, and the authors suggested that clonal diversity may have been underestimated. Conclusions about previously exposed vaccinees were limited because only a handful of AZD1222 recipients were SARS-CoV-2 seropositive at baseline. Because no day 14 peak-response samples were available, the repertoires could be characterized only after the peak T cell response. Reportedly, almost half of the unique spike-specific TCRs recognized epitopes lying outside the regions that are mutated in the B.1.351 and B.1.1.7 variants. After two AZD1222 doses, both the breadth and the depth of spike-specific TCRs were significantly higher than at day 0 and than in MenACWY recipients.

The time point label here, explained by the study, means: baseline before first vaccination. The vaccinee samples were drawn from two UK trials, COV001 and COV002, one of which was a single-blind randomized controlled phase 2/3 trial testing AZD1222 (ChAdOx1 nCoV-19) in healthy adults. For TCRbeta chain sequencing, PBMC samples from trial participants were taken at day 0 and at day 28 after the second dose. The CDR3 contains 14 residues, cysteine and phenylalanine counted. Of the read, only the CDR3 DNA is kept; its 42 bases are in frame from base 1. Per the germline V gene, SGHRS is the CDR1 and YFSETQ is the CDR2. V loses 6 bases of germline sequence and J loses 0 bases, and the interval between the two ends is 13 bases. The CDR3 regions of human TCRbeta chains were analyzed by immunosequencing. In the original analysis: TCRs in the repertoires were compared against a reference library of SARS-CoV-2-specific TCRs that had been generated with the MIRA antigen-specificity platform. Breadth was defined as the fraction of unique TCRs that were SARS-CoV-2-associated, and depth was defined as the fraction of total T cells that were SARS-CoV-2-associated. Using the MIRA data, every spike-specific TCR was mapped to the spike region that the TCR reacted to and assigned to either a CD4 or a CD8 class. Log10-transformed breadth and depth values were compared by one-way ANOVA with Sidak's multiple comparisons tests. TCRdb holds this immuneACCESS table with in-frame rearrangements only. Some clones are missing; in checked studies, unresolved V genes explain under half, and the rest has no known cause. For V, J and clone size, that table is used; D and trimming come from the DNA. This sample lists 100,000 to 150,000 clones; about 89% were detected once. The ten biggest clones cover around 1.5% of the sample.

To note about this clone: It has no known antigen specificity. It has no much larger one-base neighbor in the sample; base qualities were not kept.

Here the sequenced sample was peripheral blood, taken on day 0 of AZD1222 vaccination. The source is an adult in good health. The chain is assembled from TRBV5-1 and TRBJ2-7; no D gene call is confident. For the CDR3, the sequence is CASKGAASSYEQYF. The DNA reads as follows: TGCGCCAGCAAAGGTGCAGCGTCCTCCTACGAGCAGTACTTC.